This is a list of T cell receptor beta chains from one sample in a study of siplizumab effects on memory and regulatory T cells. TCRdb's copy holds only in-frame clones and misses some; the assay was immunoSEQ multiplex PCR. Of 60,000 to 65,000 clones listed, around 79% were seen once; the top ten hold about 0.42%. The specimen was memory CD4+ T cells sorted from blood. The receptor source for this set is a human donor in good health. CDR3s include the opening cysteine and the closing phenylalanine or tryptophan. Each record gives: V gene, J gene, CDR3 protein.

TRBV28	TRBJ1-2	CASGIRYGYTF
TRBV9	TRBJ1-2	CASSSLSTGLVVTGANYGYTF
TRBV18	TRBJ2-3	CASSPGQGTDTQYF
TRBV2	TRBJ1-6	CASSEHISPLHF
TRBV30	TRBJ1-1	CAWSLWGYTEAFF
TRBV9	TRBJ1-1	CASSVGGTAEAFF
TRBV11-1	TRBJ2-7	CASSLETRNYEQYF
TRBV5-1	TRBJ1-2	CASSPTGVYGYTF
TRBV7-6	TRBJ2-1	CASSLVGPREQFF
TRBV9	TRBJ1-6	CASSLSLFPKDSPLHF
TRBV18	TRBJ2-7	CASSPGGTQSSYEQYF
TRBV19	TRBJ1-6	CASSIDSKISGSSPLHF
TRBV6-5	TRBJ2-7	CASSRTGDVRYEQYF
TRBV7-3	TRBJ2-3	CASSSWTSGGPHTDTQYF
TRBV5-6	TRBJ1-2	CARKVYGYTF